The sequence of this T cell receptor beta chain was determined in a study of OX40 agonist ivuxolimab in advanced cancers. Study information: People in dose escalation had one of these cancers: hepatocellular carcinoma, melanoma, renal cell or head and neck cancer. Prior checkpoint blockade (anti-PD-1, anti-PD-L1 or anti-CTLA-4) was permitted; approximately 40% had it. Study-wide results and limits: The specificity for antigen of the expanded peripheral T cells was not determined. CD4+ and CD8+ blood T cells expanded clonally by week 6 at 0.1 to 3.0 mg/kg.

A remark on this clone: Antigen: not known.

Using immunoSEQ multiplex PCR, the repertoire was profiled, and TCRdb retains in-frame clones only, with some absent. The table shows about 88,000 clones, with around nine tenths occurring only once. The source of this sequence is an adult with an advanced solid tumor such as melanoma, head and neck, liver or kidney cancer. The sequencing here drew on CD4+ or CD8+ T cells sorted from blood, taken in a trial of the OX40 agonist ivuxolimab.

CDR3 in DNA: TGTGCCAGCAGTGGCGAGCCGGGACACCAGACCCAGTACTTC. Its translation: CASSGEPGHQTQYF. The chain uses TRBV6-1 and TRBJ2-5, with D possibly being TRBD1 (6 bases). V was shortened by 4 bases and J by 6 bases, with 15 bases between the two germline ends. The CDR3 consists of 14 residues. CDR1 and CDR2 from the germline V gene are MNHNS and SASEGT.